This TCR beta chain comes out of a study of control samples from healthy donors and cancer patients. Sequencing used immunoSEQ multiplex PCR; TCRdb keeps in-frame clones, though not all of them. Of more than 95,000 clones detected, 85% to 95% appear once; the ten largest clones hold approximately 0.57%. The V end was cut by 2 bases, the J end by 2 bases, with 9 bases between. CDR3 size: 14 residues. CDR1 is SGHNT, CDR2 YENEEA, per germline. The chain has TRBV11-3 and TRBJ1-1; D perhaps matches TRBD1 (5 bases). Sequencing was performed on PBMCs. The sequence was obtained from an older man with head and neck cancer. The CDR3 nucleotides read TGTGCCAGCAGCTTACAGGGTTTTAACACTGAAGCTTTCTTT. As protein: CASSLQGFNTEAFF.